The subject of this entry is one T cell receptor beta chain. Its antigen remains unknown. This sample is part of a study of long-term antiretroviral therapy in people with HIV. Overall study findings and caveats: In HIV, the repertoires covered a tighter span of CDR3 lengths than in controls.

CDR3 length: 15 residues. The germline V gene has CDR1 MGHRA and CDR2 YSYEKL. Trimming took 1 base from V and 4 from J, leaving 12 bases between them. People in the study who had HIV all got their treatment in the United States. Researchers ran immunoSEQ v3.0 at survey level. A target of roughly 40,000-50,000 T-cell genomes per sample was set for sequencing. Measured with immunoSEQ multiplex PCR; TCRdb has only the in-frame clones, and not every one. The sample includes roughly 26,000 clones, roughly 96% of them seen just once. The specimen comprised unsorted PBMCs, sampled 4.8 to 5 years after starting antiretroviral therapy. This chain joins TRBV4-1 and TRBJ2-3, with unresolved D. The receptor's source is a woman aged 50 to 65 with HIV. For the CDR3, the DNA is TGCGCCAGCAGCCAAGGGCGAGGTCTCGCAGATACGCAGTATTTT. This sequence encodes CASSQGRGLADTQYF.